This T cell receptor (beta chain) is from a study of patients and donors after allogeneic stem cell transplantation. V lost 1 base to trimming and J lost 9 bases, with 10 bases between them. The CDR3 totals 13 residues. The germline V gene has CDR1 LGHDT and CDR2 YNNKEL (reference sequence). TCRdb reprocessed the RT-PCR reads via MiXCR and lists one record per CDR3 protein. The data contain more than 850,000 distinct CDR3 sequences, about a sixth of them seen just once; the ten biggest clones take up 5.5% to 6.5%. V usage is TRBV3-1 and J usage is TRBJ2-1; D remains unclear. The sequence was collected from a human donor who was either an allogeneic HSCT recipient or a stem cell or donor lymphocyte infusion donor (not recorded which). It is not recorded whose cells these are; they may come from a transplant donor. Sequencing was done on a sample of blood, either unsorted or a sorted T cell fraction (not recorded which). The CDR3 bases are TGTGCCAGCAGCCAAGCGGTCGAGAGTGAGCAGTTCTTC. It yields the protein CASSQAVESEQFF.